This T cell receptor (beta chain) was observed in a study of identical twins. The study, taken as a whole, reports: Partial confounding of zero-insertion analyses by invariant MAIT and iNKT cells was possible.

V was cut by 3 bases and J by 7 bases, with 11 bases left in between. Germline V CDR1 and CDR2: KGHSH, LQKENI. This CDR3 is 13 amino acids long. This clonotype was observed a few times. What it binds is unknown. TCRdb ran MiXCR on the 5' RACE reads and lists one entry per CDR3 protein. Altogether around 230,000 distinct CDR3 sequences are present, roughly a tenth being singletons, with the ten largest covering approximately 5.1%. This rearrangement joins TRBV18 to TRBJ2-3; a weak D match, TRBD1 (6 bases). The sequencing input was memory (CD45RO+) T cells sorted from blood. The TCR originated in a woman under 30 in good health. The CDR3 region has the DNA TGTGCCAGCTCACCGCCACAGGGAAATACGCAGTATTTT. Protein sequence: CASSPPQGNTQYF.